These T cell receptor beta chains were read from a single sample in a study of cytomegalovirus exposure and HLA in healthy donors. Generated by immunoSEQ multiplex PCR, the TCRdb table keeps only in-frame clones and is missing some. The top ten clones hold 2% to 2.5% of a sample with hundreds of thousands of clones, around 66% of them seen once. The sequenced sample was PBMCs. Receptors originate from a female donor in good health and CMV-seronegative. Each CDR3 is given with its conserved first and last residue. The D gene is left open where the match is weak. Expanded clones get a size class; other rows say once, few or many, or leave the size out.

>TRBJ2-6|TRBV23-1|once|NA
TGCGCCAGCAGTTGGGGGTGGGACACCTCGGGTGGGGCCAACGTCCTGACTTTC
CASSWGWDTSGGANVLTF
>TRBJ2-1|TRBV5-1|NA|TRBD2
TGCGCCAGCAGCTACCTAGCGGGACATAACAATGAGCAGTTCTTC
CASSYLAGHNNEQFF
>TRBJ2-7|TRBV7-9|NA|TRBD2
TGTGCCAGCAGCCCAGGGAGCGGGGCCTACGAGCAGTACTTC
CASSPGSGAYEQYF
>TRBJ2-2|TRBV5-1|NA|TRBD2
TGCGCCAGCAGGTTAGCGGGAGCCGACACCGGGGAGCTGTTTTTT
CASRLAGADTGELFF
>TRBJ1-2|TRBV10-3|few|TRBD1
TGTGCCATCAGCCTAACAGGGGACCGTGGCTACACCTTC
CAISLTGDRGYTF
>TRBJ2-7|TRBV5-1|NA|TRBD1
TGCGCCAGCAGCTTGAACCAGGGGGCGGCCGAGCAGTACTTC
CASSLNQGAAEQYF
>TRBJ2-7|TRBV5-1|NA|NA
TGCGCCAGCAGCTTGCAGGGGCAAGGCTCCTACGAGCAGTACTTC
CASSLQGQGSYEQYF
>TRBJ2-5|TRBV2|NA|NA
TGTGCCAGCATGAGGGATACGGGCGAGACCCAGTACTTC
CASMRDTGETQYF
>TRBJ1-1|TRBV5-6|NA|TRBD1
TGTGCCAGCAGCCCCGCCGGGACAGGGACATGGGGCGCTGAAGCTTTCTTT
CASSPAGTGTWGAEAFF
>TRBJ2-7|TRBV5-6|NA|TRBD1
TGTGCCAGCAGCCCATCGGGACAGACCCCATCGAACTACGAGCAGTACTTC
CASSPSGQTPSNYEQYF
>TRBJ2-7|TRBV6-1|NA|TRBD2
TGTGCCAGCAGTGCCCCTCAGGGAGCGGGGGTACTCTACGAGCAGTACTTC
CASSAPQGAGVLYEQYF
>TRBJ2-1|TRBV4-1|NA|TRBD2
TGCGCCAGCAGCCAAGACCTGGGACTAGCGGGAGTTAATGAGCAGTTCTTC
CASSQDLGLAGVNEQFF
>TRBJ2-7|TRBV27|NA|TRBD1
TGTGCCAGCAGTCCCGAGGACAGGGGGCCGCGGAGGGAGCAGTACTTC
CASSPEDRGPRREQYF
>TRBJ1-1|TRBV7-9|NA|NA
TGTGCCAGCAGCCAGTCGCCGCAGGTGAACACTGAAGCTTTCTTT
CASSQSPQVNTEAFF
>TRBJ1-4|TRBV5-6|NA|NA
TGTGCCAGCAGCACTCAGGGGTTGGGGGAAAAACTGTTTTTT
CASSTQGLGEKLFF
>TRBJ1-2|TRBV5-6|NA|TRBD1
TGTGCCAGCAGCCCGACAGGACAGGGGGATGGGTATGGCTACACCTTC
CASSPTGQGDGYGYTF
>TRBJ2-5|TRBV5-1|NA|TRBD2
TGCGCCAGCAGCTTGGGTGGGCTAGCGGGAGTTGCAGAGACCCAGTACTTC
CASSLGGLAGVAETQYF
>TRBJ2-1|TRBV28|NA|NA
TGTGCCAGCAGTTTAACAGGGAAGCCCTACAATGAGCAGTTCTTC
CASSLTGKPYNEQFF
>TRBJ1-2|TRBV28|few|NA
TGTGCCAGCAGTTTGGATGGGGGGGTGTCCCTCTATGGCTACACCTTC
CASSLDGGVSLYGYTF
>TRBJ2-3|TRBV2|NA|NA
TGTGCCAGCAGTGAGTCGACAGGTCTAAGAGATACGCAGTATTTT
CASSESTGLRDTQYF
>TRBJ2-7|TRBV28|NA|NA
TGTGCCAGCAGTTTGGGGCTTCCTCGATACGAGCAGTACTTC
CASSLGLPRYEQYF
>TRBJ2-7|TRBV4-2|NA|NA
TGTGCCAGCAGCCCTTCTGGAGTTGCCTACGAGCAGTACTTC
CASSPSGVAYEQYF
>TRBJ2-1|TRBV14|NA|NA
TGTGCCAGCAGCCAATTAAGCACCAATGAGCAGTTCTTC
CASSQLSTNEQFF
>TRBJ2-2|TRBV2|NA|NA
TGTGCCAGCAGTTCCGGGATCTCGGGTACCGGGGAGCTGTTTTTT
CASSSGISGTGELFF
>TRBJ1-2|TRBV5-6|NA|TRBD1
TGTGCCAGCAGCTTCAACAGGGGTGGCTACACCTTC
CASSFNRGGYTF
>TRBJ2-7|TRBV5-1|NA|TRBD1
TGCGCCAGCAGCCTTAGGACAGGGGACCCCTACGAGCAGTACTTC
CASSLRTGDPYEQYF
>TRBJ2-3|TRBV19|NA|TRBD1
TGTGCCAGTAGTATAGGGGAGGGACAGGGGGCAGGAGATACGCAGTATTTT
CASSIGEGQGAGDTQYF
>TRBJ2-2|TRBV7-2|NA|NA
TGTGCCAGCAGCTTAGCGCCTAGCCGCACCACCGGGGAGCTGTTTTTT
CASSLAPSRTTGELFF
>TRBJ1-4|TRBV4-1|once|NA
TGCGCCAGCAGCCAAGATGGGGGGGGAGCTAATGAAAAACTGTTTTTT
CASSQDGGGANEKLFF
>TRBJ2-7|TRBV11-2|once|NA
TGTGCCAGCAGCTTACCCACAACTAGGTACTTC
CASSLPTTRYF
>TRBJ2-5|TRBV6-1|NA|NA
TGTGCCGGAATGCGGGGACTCGGGGAGACCCAGTACTTC
CAGMRGLGETQYF
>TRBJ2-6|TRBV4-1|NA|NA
TGCGCCAGCAGCCAACCGACAGGTCCGCGCGTCCTGACTTTC
CASSQPTGPRVLTF
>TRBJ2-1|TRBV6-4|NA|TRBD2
TGTGCCAGCAGTCCCGGGACTAGCGGAAATGAGCAGTTCTTC
CASSPGTSGNEQFF
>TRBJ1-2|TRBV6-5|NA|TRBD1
TGTGCCAGCAGCCCCGGGACAGGCGTTTCCTATGGCTACACCTTC
CASSPGTGVSYGYTF
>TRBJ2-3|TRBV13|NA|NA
TGTGCCAGCAGCTTCGGAGATTCTAGCACAGATACGCAGTATTTT
CASSFGDSSTDTQYF
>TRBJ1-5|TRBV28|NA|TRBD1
TGTGCCAGCAGTTTGGGAGACAGGGTAGGCCAGCCCCAGCATTTT
CASSLGDRVGQPQHF
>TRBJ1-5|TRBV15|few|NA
TGTGCCACCAGCCAGGGGACCCTCAGGGGTCAGCCCCAGCATTTT
CATSQGTLRGQPQHF
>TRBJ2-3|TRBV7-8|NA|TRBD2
TGTGCCAGCAGCTTAGCTCCGGGACTAGCGGGATACAGTACGCAGTATTTT
CASSLAPGLAGYSTQYF
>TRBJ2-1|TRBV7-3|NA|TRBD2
TGTGCCAGCAGCTTAACGAGGAGCGGGGGGTTGGGTAATGAGCAGTTCTTC
CASSLTRSGGLGNEQFF
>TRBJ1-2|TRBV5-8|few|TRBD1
TGTGCCAGCAGCCCCGGACAGGGGAACTACGGCTACACCTTC
CASSPGQGNYGYTF
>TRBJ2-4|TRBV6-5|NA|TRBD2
TGTGCCAGCAGTTATTCTGCGGGAGCGAAAAACATTCAGTACTTC
CASSYSAGAKNIQYF
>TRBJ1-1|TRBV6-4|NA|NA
TGTGCCAGCATTAGAAAAGGGTTGGTAACGGACACCCGAAGGACTGAAGCTTTCTTT
CASIRKGLVTDTRRTEAFF
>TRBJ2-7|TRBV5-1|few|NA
TGCGCCAGCAGCTCCGGGTCTTCCTACGAGCAGTACTTC
CASSSGSSYEQYF
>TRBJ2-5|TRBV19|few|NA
TGTGCCAGTAGTACAAGGGGGGAGACCCAGTACTTC
CASSTRGETQYF
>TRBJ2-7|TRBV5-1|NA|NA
TGCGCCAGCAGCGTGGACTCCACCTACGAGCAGTACTTC
CASSVDSTYEQYF